This T cell receptor beta chain was observed in a study of blood T cell repertoires in COVID-19 (dated by TCRdb to the early 2020s). A note on the overall study: Collaborator samples came from the United States, Italy and Spain and covered acute and convalescent phases of COVID-19. The material from the prospective study consisted of cDNA or gDNA derived from T cells, B-cell-depleted T cells, or PBMCs. The dataset comprised deeply sampled blood TCRbeta repertoires from subjects exposed to, actively infected with, or recovered from COVID-19. The repertoires were made available in a free public database intended to serve as a resource for research on the immune response to SARS-CoV-2. Samples were obtained from the ongoing ImmuneRACE study (first 160 participants) and from 1,000 to 1,500 subjects provided by 6 global collaborators. A de-identified subject ID, COVID-19 status, age in years and sex were almost always included in the sample metadata. Where available, HLA class I and class II types were taken from metadata supplied by the sample provider and were not determined by assay-based typing. Here is what the overall study found, with its caveats: Clinical and demographic metadata were provided uncurated, with the amount varying by source and participant.

In the germline V gene (reference sequence), CDR1 corresponds to LNHNV and CDR2 to YYDKDF. Inclusive of the bounding cysteine and phenylalanine, the CDR3 is 14 residues long. The sequence is cut down to CDR3 DNA, 42 bases in frame from base 1. V lost 4 bases and J lost 7 bases; the stretch between them is 13 bases long. At one collaborating source in Seattle, patients were enrolled during active infection and were followed longitudinally through the course of disease. The collaborating institutions used their own protocols to collect whole blood in K2EDTA tubes. For TCRbeta analysis, collaborator samples were shipped as frozen whole blood, as isolated PBMCs, or as DNA extracted from either sample type. TCRbeta CDR3 regions were amplified from genomic DNA using the immunoSEQ Assay, a bias-controlled multiplex PCR. In the authors' own workflow: The number of nucleated cells in each sample was estimated by amplification of reference gene primers within the assay. To quantify the absolute abundance of each unique TCRbeta CDR3 rearrangement, sequence reads were collapsed and filtered. Productive Simpson clonality was computed per sample as the square root of Simpson's diversity index over productive rearrangements. The immuneACCESS repertoire file appears here via TCRdb, limited to in-frame rearrangements. These files lack a portion of the clones; in checked studies, under half of the deficit traces to unresolved V genes, and the cause of the others is not known. The DNA gave D and trimming, while V, J and clone size come from that table. This sample gives tens of thousands of clones in total; roughly four fifths of them show up just once. The ten most abundant clones make up 10% of the sample.

Remarks on this clone: It lacks a known antigen. One base away there is no much larger clone; base qualities are not given.

The sequencing input was peripheral blood. The sequence was obtained from a man in his forties or fifties with COVID-19, enrolled during active disease. Here the chain combines TRBV15 and TRBJ1-4; TRBD1 could be the D gene, as 6 bases match. The nucleotide sequence is given as TGTGCCACCAGCAAGGATGGGACAAGTGAAAAACTGTTTTTT. It is translated as CATSKDGTSEKLFF.